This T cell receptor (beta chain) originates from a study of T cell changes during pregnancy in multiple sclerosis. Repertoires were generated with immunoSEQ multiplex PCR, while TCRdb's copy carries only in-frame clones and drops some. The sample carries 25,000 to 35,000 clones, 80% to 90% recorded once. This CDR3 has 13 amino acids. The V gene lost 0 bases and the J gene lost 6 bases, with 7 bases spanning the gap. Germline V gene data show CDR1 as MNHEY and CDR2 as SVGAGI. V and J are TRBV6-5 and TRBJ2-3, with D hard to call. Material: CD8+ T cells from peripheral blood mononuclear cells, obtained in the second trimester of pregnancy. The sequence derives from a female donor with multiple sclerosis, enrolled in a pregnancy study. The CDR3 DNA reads TGTGCCAGCAGTTACTCGAACTGGGATACGCAGTATTTT. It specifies CASSYSNWDTQYF.